Listed below are T cell receptor beta chains from one sample, sequenced in a study of human T cells and chemical hapten exposure. One entry per CDR3 protein results from TCRdb running MiXCR on the RACE reads. The table includes approximately 88,000 distinct CDR3 sequences, roughly 13% detected once. This material consisted of whole blood, taken in connection with sensitization to the hapten diphenylcyclopropenone (DPC). These TCRs come from a woman between 50 and 59 years old with alopecia areata. Some clones in this sample may be carry-over from other donors' samples. The CDR3 runs from the conserved cysteine through the conserved F or W. Fields, in order: clone size, V gene, D gene, J gene, CDR3 DNA, CDR3 protein. The D gene is left open where the match is weak. Some rows have no size entry. The others give once, few or many, or a class for an expanded clone.

many,TRBV18,.,TRBJ1-5,TGTGCCAGCTCACCAGAGCAGTCTAATCAGCCCCAGCATTTT,CASSPEQSNQPQHF
.,TRBV4-1,.,TRBJ1-4,TGCGCCAGCAGCCAAGATGAAGGGGCTCCAAATGAAAAACTGTTTTTT,CASSQDEGAPNEKLFF
.,TRBV11-2,TRBD2,TRBJ2-3,TGTGCCAGCAGCCCCCCGCGGGGGACTAGCACAGATACGCAGTATTTT,CASSPPRGTSTDTQYF
.,TRBV10-3,.,TRBJ1-1,TGTGCCATCAGCCGGGGGGTCTCAGGCGCGGCTTTCTTT,CAISRGVSGAAFF
many,TRBV11-2,.,TRBJ2-7,TGTGCCAGCAGCTTACGGATTGGGACCCGGACCTCCGAGCAGTACTTC,CASSLRIGTRTSEQYF
few,TRBV7-9,.,TRBJ1-4,TGTGCCAGCAGCCCCCACAGGGAAACTAATGAAAAACTGTTTTTT,CASSPHRETNEKLFF
.,TRBV11-2,TRBD1,TRBJ1-4,TGTGCCAGCAGCTTGAACGGGGACAGCAGGAGTGGAAAACTGTTTTTT,CASSLNGDSRSGKLFF
.,TRBV7-9,TRBD1,TRBJ2-1,TGTGCCAGCAGCTCCTTACAGGGGGCTGAGCAGTTCTTC,CASSSLQGAEQFF
few,TRBV3-1,TRBD2,TRBJ2-3,TGTGCCAGCAGTCCAACTAGCGGGGGGCCAGATACGCAGTATTTT,CASSPTSGGPDTQYF
.,TRBV29-1,TRBD2,TRBJ2-5,TGCAGCGTAGCTGTAGCGGGAGGGAATCAAGAGACCCAGTACTTC,CSVAVAGGNQETQYF
few,TRBV6-1,.,TRBJ2-7,TGTGCCAGCAGGGGATATGAGGGAAGCTCCTACGAGCAGTACTTC,CASRGYEGSSYEQYF
few,TRBV24-1,.,TRBJ2-1,TGTGCCACCAGTGATTTGCGGGCACCGAGCTCCTACAATGAGCAGTTCTTC,CATSDLRAPSSYNEQFF
many,TRBV11-2,TRBD2,TRBJ2-1,TGTGCCAGCAGCTTACAGCGGGACTACAATGAGCAGTTCTTC,CASSLQRDYNEQFF
few,TRBV5-4,.,TRBJ2-3,TGTGCCAGCAGCTTGGTATCCAGGGAAAATACGCAGTATTTT,CASSLVSRENTQYF
.,TRBV7-3,.,TRBJ2-2,TGTGCCAGCAGCGCCCCGGAGATCACCGGGGAGCTGTTTTTT,CASSAPEITGELFF
few,TRBV5-4,.,TRBJ2-1,TGTGCCAGCAGCTTGGAGCTAGATGAGCAGTTCTTC,CASSLELDEQFF
few,TRBV20-1,.,TRBJ1-1,TGCAGTGCGCTTGGGGGTAACACTGAAGCTTTCTTT,CSALGGNTEAFF
many,TRBV29-1,.,TRBJ1-5,TGCAGCGTTACGCTCGGACGGGATCAGCCCCAGCATTTT,CSVTLGRDQPQHF